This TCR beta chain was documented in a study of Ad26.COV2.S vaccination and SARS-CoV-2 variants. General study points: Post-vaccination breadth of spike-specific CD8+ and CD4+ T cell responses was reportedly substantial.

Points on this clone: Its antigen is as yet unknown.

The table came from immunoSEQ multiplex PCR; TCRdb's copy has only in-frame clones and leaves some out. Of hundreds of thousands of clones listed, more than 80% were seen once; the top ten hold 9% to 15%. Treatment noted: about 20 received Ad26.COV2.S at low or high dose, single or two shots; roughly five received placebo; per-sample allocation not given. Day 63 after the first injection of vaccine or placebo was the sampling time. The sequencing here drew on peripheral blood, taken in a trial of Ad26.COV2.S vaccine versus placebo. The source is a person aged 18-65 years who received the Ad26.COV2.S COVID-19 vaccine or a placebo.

The CDR3 nucleotides read TGTGCCAGCAGCCAAGGCCTCGCCGGGGACAGGGGACGAACTCAGCCCCAGCATTTT. Its protein is CASSQGLAGDRGRTQPQHF. The chain has TRBV3-1 (or the pseudogene TRBV3-2) and TRBJ1-5; TRBD1 agrees at 10 bases. V was pared by 1 base and J by 6 bases, with 15 bases of the junction left unmatched. The length of the CDR3 is 19 residues. Germline V gene sequence: CDR1 LGHDT, CDR2 YNNKEL (reference sequence).